Below are 20 T cell receptor beta chains sequenced from a single sample in a study of T cell repertoires in cytomegalovirus infection. The antigens of these receptors remain unknown. MiXCR, run by TCRdb on the reads, gives a single entry per CDR3 protein. The sample has fewer than 1,000,000 distinct CDR3 sequences; approximately 31% are singletons. This specimen was cultured CD8+ T cells from PBMCs, taken from culture after CMV antigen stimulation. The origin of the receptors is a human donor in good health (CMV status not recorded). Some clones in this sample may be carry-over from other donors' samples.

This clonotype was counted a few times. The chain has TRBV7-6 and TRBJ1-1; no firm D call. Trimming shortened V by 4 bases and J by 0 bases, and 9 bases separated the two germline ends. Germline V CDR1 and CDR2: SGHVS, FNYEAQ. The CDR3 is 14 residues long. The CDR3 reads CASSSGFMNTEAFF. In nucleotides, the CDR3 is TGTGCCAGCAGCTCGGGGTTTATGAACACTGAAGCTTTCTTT.

This clonotype was detected a few times. The chain employs TRBV12-5 and TRBJ2-7; perhaps TRBD2 as D (6 bases). The CDR3 spans 15 residues. V was shortened by 4 bases and J by 2 bases, with 15 bases between the two germline ends. The germline gives CDR1 LGHNT, CDR2 FRNRAP. The DNA for the CDR3 is TGTGCTAGTGGTTGGCGGAGGGAGGCTACCTACGAGCAGTACTTC. Its translation is CASGWRREATYEQYF. The full variable domain, rest sourced from reference TRBV12-5 and TRBJ2-7, is DARVTQTPRHKVTEMGQEVTMRCQPILGHNTVFWYRQTMMQGLELLAYFRNRAPLDDSGMPKDRFSAEMPDATLATLKIQPSEPRDSAVYFCASGWRREATYEQYFGPGTRLTVT.

The chain combines TRBV27 with TRBJ1-1; D is possibly TRBD1 (6 bases). V shed 2 bases and J shed 0 bases, with 10 bases lying between them. The germline V gene encodes CDR1 MNHEY and CDR2 SMNVEV (reference sequence). The CDR3 contains 15 residues. CDR3 coding DNA: TGTGCCAGCAGTTTACGTCGGGGGCTGAACACTGAAGCTTTCTTT. Amino acids: CASSLRRGLNTEAFF.

V gene TRBV12-3 or TRBV12-4 combines with J gene TRBJ2-2; 8 nucleotides line up with TRBD2. Trimming removed 2 bases from V and 6 bases from J; junction bases left unmatched: 5. The CDR3 covers 15 residues. The CDR3 bases are TGTGCCAGCAGTTTACACGGGGGGGCATCCGGGGAGCTGTTTTTT. Protein sequence: CASSLHGGASGELFF.

The chain recombines TRBV7-2 with TRBJ2-7, with TRBD2 matching 7 bases. In germline, CDR1 is SGHTA, CDR2 FQGNSA. There are 13 residues in the CDR3. Here the CDR3 reads CVSSQWGGYEQYV. CDR3 coding DNA: TGTGTCAGCAGCCAATGGGGGGGCTACGAGCAGTACGTC.

This clonotype has at least ten counts. This sequence joins TRBV7-9 and TRBJ2-1; maybe TRBD2 (6 bases). The CDR3 consists of 16 residues. Trimming removed 0 bases at V and 2 bases at J, with 11 bases between. Germline loops: CDR1 SEHNR, CDR2 FQNEAQ (reference sequence). The chain's CDR3 is CASSLAGRGPYNEQFF. CDR3 nucleotide sequence: TGTGCCAGCAGCTTAGCAGGGCGGGGCCCCTACAATGAGCAGTTCTTC.

This clonotype was observed a few times. This chain links TRBV24-1 with TRBJ2-1, with 7 positions matching TRBD1. Per the germline V gene, CDR1 is KGHDR and CDR2 is SFDVKD. The CDR3 contains 16 residues. The V segment lost 3 bases and the J segment 0 bases; nucleotides outside the gene matches: 4. The CDR3 region is CATSDPDRSSYNEQFF. The CDR3 region has the DNA TGTGCCACCAGTGATCCGGACAGGAGCTCCTACAATGAGCAGTTCTTC.

V usage is TRBV12-5 and J usage is TRBJ2-7; D unclear. The CDR3 has 11 amino acids. Germline V gene sequence: CDR1 LGHNT, CDR2 FRNRAP. The CDR3 is CASGNLPGRDV. In nucleotides, the CDR3 is TGTGCTAGTGGTAACCTCCCGGGCCGAGACGTC.

In its sample, this clonotype was seen a few times. The chain couples TRBV10-3 to TRBJ2-7, with no clear D. CDR3 length: 13 amino acids. Germline values: CDR1 ENHRY, CDR2 SYGVKD. Deletions cut 2 bases from V and 4 bases from J, with 9 bases between. CDR3 in DNA: TGTGCCATCAGTGAGGGGTCAGAATACGAGCAGTACTTC. Its protein is CAISEGSEYEQYF.

The chain has TRBV7-6 and TRBJ1-5, with D uncertain. V was cut by 4 bases and J by 0 bases, with 19 bases left in between. The CDR3 covers 18 residues. Germline V CDR1 and CDR2: SGHVS, FNYEAQ. CDR3 region: CASSYAADPYYSNQPQHF. Here the CDR3 DNA reads TGTGCCAGCAGCTACGCGGCGGATCCGTACTATAGCAATCAGCCCCAGCATTTT.

The chain combines TRBV6-6 with TRBJ2-2, with D unclear. V was trimmed by 2 bases and J by 0 bases, leaving 10 bases between them. Looked up from germline, CDR1 is MNHNY and CDR2 is SVGAGI (reference sequence). This CDR3 has 16 residues. The CDR3 DNA follows: TGTGCCAGCAGTTACACCCCCCCTCCGAACACCGGGGAGCTGTTTTTT. It is translated as CASSYTPPPNTGELFF.

This clonotype was seen only a few times. The chain is built from TRBV7-2 and TRBJ1-5; no firm D call. Germline-derived CDR1 and CDR2 are SGHTA and FQGNSA. The CDR3 consists of 13 residues. Deletions cut 2 bases from V and 6 bases from J, with 8 bases between. For the CDR3, the DNA is TGTGCCAGCAGCTTAAATAAGGGTCAGCCCCAGCATTTT. Translation gives CASSLNKGQPQHF.

This clonotype has more than one count but fewer than ten. This rearrangement joins TRBV7-9 to TRBJ1-1; D unclear. The CDR3 has 17 amino acids. V lost 2 bases to trimming and J lost 0 bases, with 16 bases between them. Germline values: CDR1 SEHNR, CDR2 FQNEAQ (reference sequence). For the CDR3, the DNA is TGTGCCAGCAGCTTACCTCTCGGGGTTGCCCTGAACACTGAAGCTTTCTTT. It encodes CASSLPLGVALNTEAFF.

The CDR3 sequence is CASSYGAPDPNYGYTF. The CDR3 DNA reads as TGTGCCAGCAGTTACGGCGCTCCTGACCCAAACTATGGCTACACCTTC. The V gene is TRBV6-2 or TRBV6-3, the J gene TRBJ1-2; no clear D. The CDR3 has 16 residues. V shed 2 bases and J shed 2 bases, with 15 bases lying between them. The germline V gene encodes CDR1 MNHEY and CDR2 SVGEGT.

The chain carries TRBV7-6 and TRBJ2-4, with D perhaps assigned TRBD1 or TRBD2 (5 bases each). The CDR3 is 16 residues long. CDR1 and CDR2 from the germline V gene are SGHVS and FNYEAQ. The V and J ends lost 1 base and 8 bases respectively, with 18 bases between them. CDR3 in DNA: TGTGCCAGCAGCTTAGAGGGATTTGGGGGAAGTCACATTCAGTACTTC. This gives the protein CASSLEGFGGSHIQYF.

V gene TRBV27 combines with J gene TRBJ2-1; a possible D gene is TRBD1 (5 bases). This CDR3 has 13 amino acids. From germline, CDR1 is MNHEY and CDR2 SMNVEV (reference sequence). Trimming shortened V by 0 bases and J by 8 bases, and 8 bases separated the two germline ends. The CDR3 DNA reads TGTGCCAGCAGTTTATCAGGGGAATATGAGCAGTTCTTC. Translation: CASSLSGEYEQFF.

This clonotype has more than one count but fewer than ten. CDR3 in amino acids: CASSRLPGALDGPQHF. The CDR3 DNA sequence: TGCGCCAGCAGCCGCCTCCCGGGGGCGCTGGATGGACCCCAGCATTTT. The chain has TRBV4-1 and TRBJ1-5, with D maybe TRBD1 (6 bases). Between the trimmed V and J ends, which lost 4 bases and 10 bases, there was a span of 23 bases. This CDR3 is built from 16 residues. Germline lookup yields CDR1 MGHRA and CDR2 YSYEKL.

This clonotype was found once. The rearrangement uses TRBV12-3 or TRBV12-4 and TRBJ1-2; D possibly corresponds to TRBD1 (5 bases). The CDR3 has 16 amino acids. Trimming took 5 bases from V and 3 from J, leaving 19 bases between them. CDR3 residues: CASSGGRTREYYGYTF. The CDR3 DNA reads TGTGCCAGCAGTGGCGGACGGACAAGGGAGTACTATGGCTACACCTTC.

V usage is TRBV12-3 or TRBV12-4 and J usage is TRBJ2-7; TRBD1 might be the D (6 bases). This CDR3 region has 13 residues. Trimming pared 5 bases from V and 3 bases from J, leaving 11 bases between. The CDR3 region is CASSTRQDYEQYF. The CDR3 bases are TGTGCCAGCAGTACAAGACAGGACTACGAGCAGTACTTC.

The genes are TRBV7-6 and TRBJ2-1; TRBD1 matches 10 bases. There are 14 residues in the CDR3. CDR1 is SGHVS and CDR2 is FNYEAQ in the germline V gene. V lost 1 base, J lost 8 bases, and 2 bases stayed unmatched. CDR3 DNA sequence: TGTGCCAGCAGCTTAGGGACAGGGGGATATGAGCAGTTCTTC. The encoded protein is CASSLGTGGYEQFF. Combining the CDR3 with reference TRBV7-6 and TRBJ2-1 gives the whole variable domain GAGVSQSPRYKVTKRGQDVALRCDPISGHVSLYWYRQALGQGPEFLTYFNYEAQQDKSGLPNDRFSAERPEGSISTLTIQRTEQRDSAMYRCASSLGTGGYEQFFGPGTRLTVL.